This T cell receptor beta chain was recovered during a study of metastatic and nonmetastatic thyroid tumors (dated by TCRdb to 2018 to 2020). Study-level background: Repertoires from peripheral blood and from tumor or nodule tissue samples of malignant and benign thyroid patients were compared. What the authors observed across the whole study: In both blood and tumor samples, TCR beta diversity was reported to be significantly higher in malignant tumors than in benign nodules.

The CDR3 contains 17 residues, cysteine and phenylalanine counted. Of all the DNA, just the CDR3 is kept, 51 bases in frame from base 1. Cut back by 2 bases and 2 bases, the V and J ends lie 13 bases apart. Taken from the germline V gene, the CDR1 and CDR2 loops are KGHSH and LQKENI. No patient had received any treatment before thyroid surgery. Patient clinical samples collected from about 2011 to 2019 were retrospectively analysed using T-cell receptor beta sequencing. This clone has at least ten counts. The target of this receptor is not known. No base qualities exist here, and no much larger clone lies one base off it. The library was produced with PCR. The data were produced on an Illumina HiSeq 4000. The TCR beta-chain CDR3 region of each patient was profiled by high-throughput sequencing. The paper's processing steps were these. The researchers built a classifier to tell apart papillary thyroid cancer patients with distant metastasis, based on CDR3 differences among clinicopathological groups. The Shannon index was used to measure repertoire diversity, and the Morisita-Horn index was used to measure how similar tumor and blood repertoires were. The public reads were reprocessed in TCRdb via fastp at Q25 and MiXCR, keeping in-frame beta chains. The V and J calls were determined by TCRdb, not by the authors. Counted in this sample were 50,000 or so clones; approximately 20% of them appeared once. In total, the top ten clones hold over 3% of the sample.

This TCR derives from a male donor with papillary thyroid cancer or a benign thyroid nodule (not recorded which). Some clones in this sample may be carry-over from other donors' samples. Sequencing used blood. The sequence links TRBV18 to TRBJ2-6; the D gene cannot be named for sure. The CDR3 corresponds to CASSPYGVETGANVLTF. The DNA sequence is as follows: TGTGCCAGCTCACCATACGGAGTAGAAACTGGGGCCAACGTCCTGACTTTC.